This TCR beta chain came from a study of Graves' ophthalmopathy and Graves' hyperthyroidism. V was cut by 2 bases and J by 6 bases, with 11 bases left in between. Germline V CDR1 and CDR2: DFQATT, SNEGSKA (reference sequence). This CDR3 is built from 13 residues. Study-wide results and caveats: Ophthalmopathy progression was predicted with under 71% sensitivity and roughly 72% specificity.

Amplified material comprised TCR beta CDR3 regions derived from RNA transcripts. After a first-round RT-PCR with HTBI primers, a second-round multiplex PCR was run. TCRdb fed the multiplex PCR reads into MiXCR, producing one record per CDR3 protein. The repertoire consists of around 1,200,000 distinct CDR3 sequences, with about 38% occurring once and the leading ten covering more than 9.5%. This clonotype appeared many times. Antigen: not known. The chain employs TRBV20-1 and TRBJ1-5; D perhaps matches TRBD1 (5 bases). The sequence was obtained from an adult man with Graves' hyperthyroidism. The source material was peripheral blood or thyroid tissue (not recorded which). The CDR3 DNA reads TGCAGTGCTAGACAGGGTATATTTCAGCCCCAGCATTTT. This translates into CSARQGIFQPQHF.